This TCR beta chain originates from a study of blood T cell repertoires in COVID-19. In the study overall: From T cells, B-cell-depleted T cells, or PBMCs came the material, which was cDNA or gDNA.

In this sample, this clone turned up once. CDR1 is MNHEY and CDR2 is SVGAGI in the germline V gene. This CDR3 region has 15 residues. Germline trimming cut 6 bases from V and 1 base from J; bases unmatched to any gene: 9. Original processing methods: The authors estimated nucleated cell counts from reference gene primer amplification. Here immunoSEQ multiplex PCR was the method, and the copy in TCRdb shows in-frame clones only, minus some. The DNA was the basis for D and trimming; V, J and clone size are from that table. The table includes around 81,000 clones, 70% to 90% detected once. This clonotype was obtained from a man aged 50-59 years with acute or convalescent COVID-19. The rearrangement links TRBV6-5 to TRBJ2-7, with 7 bases matching TRBD2. The source material was peripheral blood. CDR3 loop: CASSRAGEASYEQYF. The CDR3 DNA follows: TGTGCCAGCAGCCGCGCGGGGGAAGCTTCCTACGAGCAGTACTTC.